A selection of T cell receptor beta chains follows, all from one sample in a study of blood T cell repertoires in COVID-19. Produced via immunoSEQ multiplex PCR; TCRdb's table is partial and in-frame only. The sample shows roughly 300,000 clones, around 92% of them seen only once. Sequenced material: peripheral blood. These TCRs come from a man younger than 30 who had recovered from COVID-19. Both conserved end residues are part of each CDR3. D genes are given only for firm matches. Some rows have no size entry. The others give once, few or many, or a class for an expanded clone.

j_gene: TRBJ2-1
abundance: .
d_gene: TRBD1
v_gene: TRBV3-1/TRBV3-2
CDR3aa: CASSRRLGTGKVNEQFF
CDR3nt: TGTGCCAGCAGCCGAAGATTGGGGACAGGGAAGGTCAATGAGCAGTTCTTC

j_gene: TRBJ2-5
abundance: .
d_gene: TRBD1
v_gene: TRBV5-1
CDR3aa: CASSPGQGRETQYF
CDR3nt: TGCGCCAGCAGCCCCGGACAGGGGAGGGAGACCCAGTACTTC

j_gene: TRBJ2-2
abundance: .
d_gene: TRBD1
v_gene: TRBV5-1
CDR3aa: CASGTGNTGELFF
CDR3nt: TGCGCCAGCGGGACAGGGAACACCGGGGAGCTGTTTTTT

j_gene: TRBJ2-3
abundance: .
d_gene: TRBD2
v_gene: TRBV6-1
CDR3aa: CASSEEGLAGGTDTQYF
CDR3nt: TGTGCCAGCAGTGAAGAGGGACTAGCGGGAGGCACAGATACGCAGTATTTT

j_gene: TRBJ1-5
abundance: .
d_gene: TRBD1
v_gene: TRBV19
CDR3aa: CASLLGGTGGHQPQHF
CDR3nt: TGTGCCAGCCTATTGGGGGGGACAGGGGGCCATCAGCCCCAGCATTTT

j_gene: TRBJ2-1
abundance: .
d_gene: TRBD2
v_gene: TRBV11-1
CDR3aa: CASTIKRETYNEQFF
CDR3nt: TGTGCCAGCACGATTAAGCGGGAGACCTACAATGAGCAGTTCTTC

j_gene: TRBJ2-7
abundance: .
d_gene: TRBD2
v_gene: TRBV3-1/TRBV3-2
CDR3aa: CASSQPSAASGPYEQYF
CDR3nt: TGTGCCAGCAGCCAACCCTCGGCGGCTAGCGGCCCCTACGAGCAGTACTTC

j_gene: TRBJ1-6
abundance: few
d_gene: .
v_gene: TRBV7-3
CDR3aa: CASSLTGADSPLHF
CDR3nt: TGTGCCAGCAGCTTAACGGGGGCGGATTCACCCCTCCACTTT

j_gene: TRBJ2-3
abundance: .
d_gene: TRBD2
v_gene: TRBV5-1
CDR3aa: CASSLEGTSGRWDTQYF
CDR3nt: TGCGCCAGCAGCTTGGAAGGGACTAGCGGGAGGTGGGATACGCAGTATTTT

j_gene: TRBJ1-5
abundance: .
d_gene: .
v_gene: TRBV3-1/TRBV3-2
CDR3aa: CASSLGSGGNQPQHF
CDR3nt: TGTGCCAGCAGCCTCGGGTCTGGCGGCAATCAGCCCCAGCATTTT

j_gene: TRBJ1-6
abundance: .
d_gene: TRBD1
v_gene: TRBV4-2
CDR3aa: CASSQAGTGGNSPLHF
CDR3nt: TGTGCCAGCAGCCAAGCAGGGACAGGCGGGAATTCACCCCTCCACTTT

j_gene: TRBJ1-1
abundance: .
d_gene: TRBD1
v_gene: TRBV20-1
CDR3aa: CSASGQGVTEAFF
CDR3nt: TGCAGTGCTAGTGGACAGGGTGTGACTGAAGCTTTCTTT

j_gene: TRBJ1-6
abundance: once
d_gene: TRBD1
v_gene: TRBV5-1
CDR3aa: CASSNRDRKRSTPDSPLHF
CDR3nt: TGCGCCAGCAGCAACCGGGACAGGAAGCGTTCTACACCCGATTCACCCCTCCACTTT

j_gene: TRBJ2-3
abundance: .
d_gene: .
v_gene: TRBV24-1
CDR3aa: CATSERGRTDTQYF
CDR3nt: TGTGCCACCAGTGAGCGGGGAAGGACAGATACGCAGTATTTT

j_gene: TRBJ2-3
abundance: .
d_gene: TRBD2
v_gene: TRBV9
CDR3aa: CASSRGRDTDTQYF
CDR3nt: TGTGCCAGCTCGCGCGGGAGGGACACAGATACGCAGTATTTT